These T cell receptor beta chains were read from a single sample in a study of T cell responses to AZD1222 COVID-19 vaccine. TCRdb's table, derived via immunoSEQ multiplex PCR, lists solely in-frame clones and lacks some. The repertoire includes 180,000 or so clones, 80% to 95% of them detected once, and under 1.1% sits in the top ten. This specimen consisted of peripheral blood, obtained 28 days after the second dose of the MenACWY control vaccine. These TCRs come from an adult who received the MenACWY meningococcal vaccine as a control. CDR3s include the opening cysteine and the closing phenylalanine or tryptophan. D genes are given only for firm matches. Size is stated for part of the rows, as once, few or many counts, or as a class when the clone is expanded.

TRBJ1-2,TRBV10-3,TRBD1,.,CAISGRQGLGGYTF,TGTGCCATCAGCGGAAGACAGGGGCTTGGTGGCTACACCTTC
TRBJ1-4,TRBV7-9,.,once,CASSLGGTVEKLFF,TGTGCCAGCAGCTTAGGAGGGACGGTTGAAAAACTGTTTTTT
TRBJ1-2,TRBV29-1,.,.,CSVEFLKQPNGYTF,TGCAGCGTTGAATTCCTGAAACAGCCGAATGGCTACACCTTC
TRBJ2-7,TRBV27,.,.,CASSGGTMIYEQYF,TGTGCCAGCAGTGGGGGCACAATGATCTACGAGCAGTACTTC
TRBJ1-1,TRBV2,.,few,CASSVTAINGEAFF,TGTGCCAGCAGTGTGACAGCTATTAACGGTGAAGCTTTCTTT
TRBJ1-3,TRBV6-5,TRBD1,.,CASSRGTVSGNTIYF,TGTGCCAGCAGTAGGGGGACAGTCTCTGGAAACACCATATATTTT
TRBJ1-1,TRBV2,.,.,CASSEGTEAFF,TGTGCCAGCAGCGAGGGGACTGAAGCTTTCTTT
TRBJ1-5,TRBV6-6,.,.,CASSLNSNQPQHF,TGTGCCAGCAGTCTTAATAGCAATCAGCCCCAGCATTTT
TRBJ1-2,TRBV4-3,.,few,CASSQDFNSYGYTF,TGCGCCAGCAGCCAAGATTTTAACAGCTATGGCTACACCTTC
TRBJ2-3,TRBV7-2,.,once,CASSVQGFSSTDTQYF,TGTGCCAGCAGCGTACAGGGATTCTCTAGCACAGATACGCAGTATTTT
TRBJ2-7,TRBV4-2,.,.,CASSKTTESSYEQYF,TGTGCCAGCAGCAAAACGACAGAGAGCTCCTACGAGCAGTACTTC
TRBJ2-2,TRBV25-1,TRBD1,.,CASRQGASGELFF,TGTGCCAGCAGACAGGGGGCGAGCGGGGAGCTGTTTTTT
TRBJ1-2,TRBV5-1,TRBD1,.,CASSLAGGAPYGYTF,TGCGCCAGCAGCTTGGCAGGGGGAGCCCCCTATGGCTACACCTTC
TRBJ1-4,TRBV6-6,.,once,CASSYSSPWAPEKLFF,TGTGCCAGCAGTTACTCGAGTCCCTGGGCCCCGGAAAAACTGTTTTTT
TRBJ1-6,TRBV3-1/TRBV3-2,TRBD1,.,CASSSRQGNNSPLHF,TGTGCCAGCAGCTCCCGACAGGGAAATAATTCACCCCTCCACTTT